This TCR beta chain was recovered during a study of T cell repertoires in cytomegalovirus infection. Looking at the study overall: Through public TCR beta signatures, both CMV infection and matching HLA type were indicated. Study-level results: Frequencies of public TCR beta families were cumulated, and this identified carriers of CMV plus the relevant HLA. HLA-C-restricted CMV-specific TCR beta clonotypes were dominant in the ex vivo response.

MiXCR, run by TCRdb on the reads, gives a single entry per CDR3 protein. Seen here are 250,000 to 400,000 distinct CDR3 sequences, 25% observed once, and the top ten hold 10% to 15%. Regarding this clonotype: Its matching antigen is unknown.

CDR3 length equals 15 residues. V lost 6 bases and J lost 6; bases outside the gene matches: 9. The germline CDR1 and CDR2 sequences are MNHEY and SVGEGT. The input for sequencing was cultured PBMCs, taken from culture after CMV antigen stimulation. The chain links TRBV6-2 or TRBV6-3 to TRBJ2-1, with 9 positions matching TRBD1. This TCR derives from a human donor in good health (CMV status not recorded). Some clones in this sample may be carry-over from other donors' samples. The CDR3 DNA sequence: TGTGCCAGCAGCCCAGACAGGGGGAAAGGCAATGAGCAGTTCTTC. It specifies CASSPDRGKGNEQFF.